This T cell receptor beta chain was sequenced during a study of T cells in narcolepsy. Study-wide background: Patients with NT1 or NT2 and healthy control donors were enrolled. Points from the study as a whole: Same-patient CSF and blood CD4+ T cell clonotypes included HCRT-specific and TRIB2-specific autoreactive ones. Healthy controls reportedly lacked the autoreactive clonotypes serially found in patients' blood.

The CDR3 sequence is 15 residues long. The germline V gene has CDR1 SEHNR and CDR2 FQNEAQ (reference sequence). V lost 6 bases and J 3 bases, leaving 17 bases between the germline ends. This clone has only a few counts. Its antigen is unidentified. Here immunoSEQ multiplex PCR was the method, and the copy in TCRdb shows in-frame clones only, minus some. The sample has some 16,000 clones, over 55% seen once; the top ten hold 14% to 15%. The rearrangement links TRBV7-9 to TRBJ1-2; D not resolved. The sample taken for sequencing was CD45RA- memory CD8+ T cells from PBMCs. The receptor comes from a human donor with narcolepsy. The chain's CDR3 is CASSLPTELDYGYTF. For the CDR3, the DNA is TGTGCCAGCAGTTTACCGACGGAGCTGGACTATGGCTACACCTTC.